The entry below gives a single TCR beta chain sequence along with its context. This clonotype was detected a few times. The antigen it binds to is not known. No per-base quality is available; no much larger clone lies one base away. Only healthy Caucasian donors were included. Three pairs of female monozygotic twins, all aged roughly 18 to 29 years, were included in the twin cohort. The RNA used for TCR libraries was isolated from peripheral blood mononuclear cells. The data are from a study of identical twins (dated by TCRdb to about 2016). Background for the entire study: TCR alpha and beta repertoires from monozygotic twins, unrelated adults of various ages and cord blood were deep-sequenced to test whether fetal clonotypes persist. Replicate twin experiments were performed at different times using different library preparation protocols to rule out contamination. Study-wide findings and limitations: Out-of-frame TCR alpha sharing in monozygotic twins was systematically underestimated by recombination models, whereas sharing between unrelated individuals was in agreement with the recombination models. Invariant T cells such as MAIT and iNKT could partly confound zero-insertion analyses, although diverse VJ usage argued against such confounding for most clonotypes. Because the same donors could not be followed over many years, the conclusions relied on cross-sectional statistical analysis. Fewer insertions were carried by abundant cord blood beta clonotypes, a similar but weaker trend appeared in young adult naive repertoires, and no such trend appeared in memory repertoires. The excess sharing between twins in beta out-of-frame sequences was weaker because fewer shared sequences reduced the signal-to-noise ratio. Compared with coincidental sharing between unrelated individuals, an excess of low generation-probability sequences was observed among out-of-frame TCR alpha sequences shared between twins.

The CDR3 measures 16 amino acids from cysteine to phenylalanine. Of all the DNA, just the CDR3 is kept, 48 bases in frame from base 1. As encoded in the germline V gene, CDR1 is MDHEN while CDR2 is SYDVKM. V and J lose 5 bases and 0 bases, and a span of 11 bases separates them. Library preparation employed 5' RACE. Sequencing instrument: Illumina HiSeq 2000. A universal primer binding site was introduced by template switching, and a unique molecular identifier was present in the final cDNA, enabling accurate counting of TCR cDNA molecules. Specific primers in the conserved constant-segment region were used to synthesize first-strand cDNA for TCR alpha and beta chains. To control for contamination, every cDNA library carried two barcodes: a SMART-Mk sample barcode plus Illumina barcodes. TruSeq adapter sequences and Illumina sample barcodes were added in two successive PCR steps. TCR alpha and beta cDNA libraries were sequenced on the Illumina HiSeq platform with custom primers. The paper's processing steps were these. MiGEC processed the raw reads to extract unique molecular identifiers, while MiXCR was used to determine the CDR3 positions. For each individual, recombination models were inferred using an EM algorithm with the repgenHMM and IGoR tools. The analysis of shared clonotypes was done with the tcR package in R, with sharing normalized by the product of cloneset sizes. To study raw recombination free of thymic and clonal selection effects, out-of-frame nonproductive sequences were analyzed. The public reads were reprocessed in TCRdb via fastp at Q25 and MiXCR, keeping in-frame beta chains. Rows are unified per CDR3 protein, each entry keeping the most common DNA and genes. None of the V and J calls come from the authors' own analysis; TCRdb made them. Present in this sample are about 890,000 distinct CDR3 sequences, more than 9% of which were seen just once. Around 1.5% of the sample is held by the ten biggest clonotypes.

These data were also reused for a study on yellow fever vaccine responses in identical twins. From the second report: The authors reported that the T cell response to vaccination in identical twins appeared partly convergent and partly personalized. In the study, vaccine-responding T cell clones were precisely tracked in identical twins.

This TCR was recovered from a young woman in good health. Specimen: PBMCs. The V and J genes are TRBV28 and TRBJ2-6, with a tentative D gene TRBD1 over 6 matching bases. The CDR3 region: CASSPTGFSGANVLTF. In nucleotides, the sequence is TGTGCCAGCAGTCCCACAGGGTTCTCTGGGGCCAACGTCCTGACTTTC.